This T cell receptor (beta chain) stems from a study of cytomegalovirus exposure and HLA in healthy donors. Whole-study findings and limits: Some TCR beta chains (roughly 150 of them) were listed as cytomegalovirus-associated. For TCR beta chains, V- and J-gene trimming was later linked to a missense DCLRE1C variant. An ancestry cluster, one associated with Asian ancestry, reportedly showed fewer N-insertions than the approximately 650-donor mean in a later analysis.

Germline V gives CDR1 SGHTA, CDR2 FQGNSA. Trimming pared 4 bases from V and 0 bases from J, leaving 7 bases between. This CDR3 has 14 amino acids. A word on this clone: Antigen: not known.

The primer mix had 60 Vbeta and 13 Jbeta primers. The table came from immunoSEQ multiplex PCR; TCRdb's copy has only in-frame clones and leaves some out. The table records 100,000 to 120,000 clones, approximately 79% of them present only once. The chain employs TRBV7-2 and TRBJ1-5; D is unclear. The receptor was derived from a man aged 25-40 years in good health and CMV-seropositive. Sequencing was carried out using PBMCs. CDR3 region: CASSWAYSNQPQHF. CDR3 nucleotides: TGTGCCAGCAGCTGGGCGTATAGCAATCAGCCCCAGCATTTT.